The TCR beta chain described here comes from a study of kidney transplant recipient with SARS-CoV-2 infection. Via MiXCR, TCRdb re-called the reads, giving one row per CDR3 protein. The sample includes under 250,000 distinct CDR3 sequences, 25% to 35% seen only once; the top ten take nearly 7.5%. CDR3 size: 17 residues. Trimming stripped 5 bases from V and 4 bases from J, with 23 bases between. Germline loops: CDR1 MDHEN, CDR2 SYDVKM. This rearrangement joins TRBV28 to TRBJ1-2; D gene unclear. The clonotype originates from a male patient aged 30 to 40 who had COVID-19 and was a kidney transplant recipient. Some T cells may have originated in the graft donor. The specimen comprised a blood sample, sampled at baseline and on roughly day 110 from a kidney transplant recipient. The CDR3 nucleotides are TGTGCCAGCAGTCAGCTCGGTCCTCGACGAAAGACCTATGGCTACACCTTC. This encodes CASSQLGPRRKTYGYTF.